This T cell receptor delta chain was observed in a study of γδ T cells in repeated Plasmodium falciparum infection. About the study: Donors were malaria-exposed Malian children or age- and gender-matched Australian children.

This clone was seen more than once but under ten times. It is likely a read error: a sequence one base away is far more abundant. At the DNA level, this CDR3 is encoded by other sequences in the same sample as well. Sequencing covered both gamma and delta TCR chains per sample. TCRdb made new clone calls on the multiplex PCR reads using CATT. The sample contains 90,000 to 95,000 delta-chain clones, roughly 0.9% of which appear only once. This TCR derives from a pool of human donors (malaria-infected and uninfected, not separated). The source material was gamma-delta T cells from blood.

CDR3 protein: CALGVNFPNPDWGILERNTDKLIF. The CDR3 DNA reads TGCGCTCTTGGGGTGAACTTCCCAAACCCTGACTGGGGGATACTTGAGCGGAACACCGATAAACTCATCTTT. The chain carries TRDV1 and TRDJ1; 12 bases align to TRDD3. This CDR3 spans 24 amino acids. CDR1 and CDR2 (germline): TSWWSYY, QGS.